Listed below are T cell receptor beta chains from one sample, sequenced in a study of monozygotic twins with inflammatory bowel disease. TCRdb re-called the 5' RACE reads; every CDR3 protein appears as one record, without DNA. The specimen's table records some 99,000 distinct CDR3 sequences. The sample comprised blood. These receptors were taken from a human donor with ulcerative colitis or Crohn's disease, or a healthy co-twin of an affected twin (not recorded which). Both conserved end residues are part of each CDR3.

J gene: TRBJ2-3; V gene: TRBV29-1; CDR3 protein: CSVEDRWQGPDTQYF
J gene: TRBJ1-6; V gene: TRBV11-3; CDR3 protein: CASSFGQGALHF
J gene: TRBJ2-1; V gene: TRBV2; CDR3 protein: CASSEVRPVEYNEQFF
J gene: TRBJ2-5; V gene: TRBV12-3/TRBV12-4; CDR3 protein: CASSLVRGGLTETQYF
J gene: TRBJ2-5; V gene: TRBV20-1; CDR3 protein: CSAFIRAYQYF
J gene: TRBJ1-5; V gene: TRBV20-1; CDR3 protein: CSANRARDHQPQHF
J gene: TRBJ1-1; V gene: TRBV28; CDR3 protein: CASSPPIGNTEAFF
J gene: TRBJ2-1; V gene: TRBV12-3/TRBV12-4; CDR3 protein: CASSLEGRERYEQFF
J gene: TRBJ1-1; V gene: TRBV20-1; CDR3 protein: CSARDRTRGITEAFF
J gene: TRBJ2-3; V gene: TRBV6-5; CDR3 protein: CASSYSSGGLPRGDTQYF
J gene: TRBJ1-1; V gene: TRBV7-6; CDR3 protein: CASSSQGGRNTEAFF
J gene: TRBJ1-6; V gene: TRBV19; CDR3 protein: CASRKPPGQGSSPLHF
J gene: TRBJ2-1; V gene: TRBV11-2; CDR3 protein: CASRLQGSSSYNEQFF
J gene: TRBJ1-4; V gene: TRBV20-1; CDR3 protein: CSASVAGTATNEKLFF
J gene: TRBJ2-2; V gene: TRBV11-2; CDR3 protein: CASRGLAGGPVGELFF
J gene: TRBJ2-7; V gene: TRBV5-1; CDR3 protein: CASSLRGAAYEQYF
J gene: TRBJ2-6; V gene: TRBV28; CDR3 protein: CASSPTGGSGANVLTF
J gene: TRBJ2-7; V gene: TRBV12-3/TRBV12-4; CDR3 protein: CASSSGTEIRERYEQYF
J gene: TRBJ1-6; V gene: TRBV6-5; CDR3 protein: CASSLHSSYNSPLHF
J gene: TRBJ2-7; V gene: TRBV7-2; CDR3 protein: CASSHGPTYEQYF
J gene: TRBJ2-7; V gene: TRBV9; CDR3 protein: CASSSGNPYEQYF
J gene: TRBJ1-5; V gene: TRBV5-1; CDR3 protein: CASSLEGGNQPQHF
J gene: TRBJ2-7; V gene: TRBV5-1; CDR3 protein: CASSLVGGRSYEQYF
J gene: TRBJ2-1; V gene: TRBV14; CDR3 protein: CASSLGGSEQFF
J gene: TRBJ2-5; V gene: TRBV5-4; CDR3 protein: CASSLPGQKETQYF
J gene: TRBJ2-1; V gene: TRBV20-1; CDR3 protein: CSATPGTSGSNEQFF
J gene: TRBJ1-4; V gene: TRBV7-9; CDR3 protein: CASSLEASEKLFF
J gene: TRBJ2-2; V gene: TRBV4-3; CDR3 protein: CASRLSITNTGELFF
J gene: TRBJ2-1; V gene: TRBV27; CDR3 protein: CASSQSQGTYNEQFF
J gene: TRBJ1-5; V gene: TRBV15; CDR3 protein: CATSRAGQNQPQHF
J gene: TRBJ2-5; V gene: TRBV7-9; CDR3 protein: CASRPGLAGGRQETQYF
J gene: TRBJ2-3; V gene: TRBV11-2; CDR3 protein: CASSLGQGSTDTQYF
J gene: TRBJ2-3; V gene: TRBV12-3/TRBV12-4; CDR3 protein: CASSLLTSTDTQYF
J gene: TRBJ2-2; V gene: TRBV9; CDR3 protein: CASSTPWGRENTGELFF
J gene: TRBJ2-2; V gene: TRBV20-1; CDR3 protein: CSASVPGLGSAGELFF
J gene: TRBJ2-5; V gene: TRBV20-1; CDR3 protein: CSAEGLAQETQYF
J gene: TRBJ2-3; V gene: TRBV29-1; CDR3 protein: CSVESGRVTDTQYF
J gene: TRBJ2-7; V gene: TRBV5-5; CDR3 protein: CASSLVGYLEQYF
J gene: TRBJ1-1; V gene: TRBV5-1; CDR3 protein: CASSLGDSYTEAFF
J gene: TRBJ2-1; V gene: TRBV4-1; CDR3 protein: CASSSGGWQFF
J gene: TRBJ2-7; V gene: TRBV7-9; CDR3 protein: CASSLGSGEGAYEQYF
J gene: TRBJ2-7; V gene: TRBV5-4; CDR3 protein: CASSTGYFSEQYF
J gene: TRBJ2-5; V gene: TRBV5-1; CDR3 protein: CASSAGTARETQYF
J gene: TRBJ1-5; V gene: TRBV18; CDR3 protein: CASSPQTDRNQNQPQHF
J gene: TRBJ1-1; V gene: TRBV6-4; CDR3 protein: CASSDRGGRTEAFF
J gene: TRBJ2-3; V gene: TRBV4-1; CDR3 protein: CASSQPVRGTDTQYF
J gene: TRBJ2-5; V gene: TRBV9; CDR3 protein: CASSVEAGRETQYF
J gene: TRBJ1-6; V gene: TRBV18; CDR3 protein: CASSPRSGESSPLHF
J gene: TRBJ1-2; V gene: TRBV4-2; CDR3 protein: CASSQDTTGYGYTF
J gene: TRBJ2-2; V gene: TRBV7-3; CDR3 protein: CASSTTGTGELFF